A selection of T cell receptor beta chains follows, all from one sample in a study of TIL therapy for anti-PD-1-resistant metastatic lung cancer. Clones were read by immunoSEQ multiplex PCR, and TCRdb kept only the in-frame ones, dropping some. This repertoire shows approximately 45,000 clones, roughly 85% found once; its top ten account for less than 15%. The sequenced sample was blood, obtained at baseline. The source of these receptors is a man in his sixties or seventies with non-small cell lung cancer. The CDR3 runs from the conserved cysteine through the conserved F or W. The D gene is left open where the match is weak. Some rows mark clone size as missing; the rest say once, few, many or name a class of expanded clone.

cdr3_length,j_call,d_call,clone_size,v_call,cdr3_aa,cdr3_nt
14,TRBJ1-5,TRBD1,.,TRBV6-5,CASSYGQGAQPQHF,TGTGCCAGCAGTTACGGGCAGGGGGCTCAGCCCCAGCATTTT
15,TRBJ1-2,.,few,TRBV1,CTSSPHHVINYGYTF,TGCACCAGCAGCCCCCATCACGTAATTAACTATGGCTACACCTTC
14,TRBJ2-7,.,.,TRBV11-2,CASSLVLDSYEQYF,TGTGCCAGCAGCTTAGTACTGGATTCCTACGAGCAGTACTTC
15,TRBJ2-6,.,.,TRBV2,CASSERGSGANVLTF,TGTGCCAGCAGTGAGAGGGGCTCTGGGGCCAACGTCCTGACTTTC
15,TRBJ2-3,.,.,TRBV9,CASSVEVARGDTQYF,TGTGCCAGCAGCGTAGAAGTAGCCCGGGGAGATACGCAGTATTTT
13,TRBJ1-1,.,.,TRBV6-6,CASTSEGYTEAFF,TGTGCCAGTACCTCGGAGGGGTACACTGAAGCTTTCTTT
14,TRBJ2-2,.,.,TRBV5-1,CASSLGGHTGELFF,TGCGCCAGCAGCTTGGGCGGGCACACCGGGGAGCTGTTTTTT
17,TRBJ2-3,.,.,TRBV11-2,CASSFPTASTGTDTQYF,TGTGCCAGCAGTTTTCCGACAGCCTCGACGGGCACAGATACGCAGTATTTT
15,TRBJ1-4,TRBD1,.,TRBV28,CASSLTGQGNEKLFF,TGTGCCAGCAGTTTGACGGGACAGGGGAATGAAAAACTGTTTTTT
17,TRBJ2-2,TRBD1,.,TRBV5-1,CASSLASGTGATGELFF,TGCGCCAGCAGCTTGGCCTCCGGGACAGGGGCCACCGGGGAGCTGTTTTTT
13,TRBJ1-4,.,.,TRBV10-3,CAISLRSDEKLFF,TGTGCCATCAGTTTAAGGAGTGATGAAAAACTGTTTTTT
14,TRBJ1-1,TRBD1,few,TRBV7-9,CASSLQGVNTEAFF,TGTGCCAGCAGCTTACAGGGGGTGAACACTGAAGCTTTCTTT
13,TRBJ2-4,.,.,TRBV18,CASSPSSENIQYF,TGTGCCAGCTCACCATCGTCCGAAAACATTCAGTACTTC
14,TRBJ1-1,.,.,TRBV2,CASSRPDRNTEAFF,TGTGCCAGCAGCCGACCGGACAGGAACACTGAAGCTTTCTTT
13,TRBJ1-2,.,.,TRBV6-5,CASSYSSRGGYTF,TGTGCCAGCAGTTACTCGAGCAGGGGTGGCTACACCTTC
14,TRBJ2-3,.,.,TRBV9,CASSVEGSTDTQYF,TGTGCCAGCAGCGTAGAGGGTAGCACAGATACGCAGTATTTT
13,TRBJ1-4,.,.,TRBV6-5,CASSYSLNEKLFF,TGTGCCAGCAGTTACTCTCTTAATGAAAAACTGTTTTTT